Detailed here is one TCR beta chain. Using immunoSEQ multiplex PCR, the repertoire was profiled, and TCRdb retains in-frame clones only, with some absent. The top ten clones hold roughly 3.4% of a sample with 140,000 to 150,000 clones, just under 85% of them seen once. This record belongs to a study of blood T cell repertoires in COVID-19. J was trimmed by 3 bases and V by 5 bases; bases with no gene match: 21. CDR3 length: 20 amino acids. Germline V gene lookup returns CDR1 SGHNT and CDR2 YENEEA. The origin of this receptor is a woman aged 45-59 years with acute COVID-19. Sequenced material: PBMCs or T cells enriched from blood (not recorded which). This chain uses TRBV11-3 with TRBJ2-3; 9 nucleotides match TRBD2. For the CDR3, the DNA is TGTGCCAGCAGCCCCCTATCGGGGGGATATGCTAGCGGGAATACAGATACGCAGTATTTT. It encodes CASSPLSGGYASGNTDTQYF.